The next 21 T cell receptor beta chains were all read from a single sample in a study of cytomegalovirus exposure and HLA in healthy donors. PCR used 60 Vbeta primers and 13 Jbeta primers. The method was immunoSEQ multiplex PCR; TCRdb's version includes in-frame clones alone and lacks a portion of them. The sample has a few hundred thousand clones, approximately 80% seen once. The sample consisted of PBMCs. The origin of the receptors is a girl aged 2-10 years in good health and CMV-seronegative.

The chain links TRBV21-1 to TRBJ2-2; the table's D call of TRBD2 was not tested on the DNA. TRBV21-1 is listed as a pseudogene. The CDR3 runs to 16 residues. In DNA form, the CDR3 reads TGTGCCAGCAGCAAAGGGCGGCTAGCGGACACCGGGGAGCTGTTTTTT. Its protein is CASSKGRLADTGELFF.

The chain has TRBV9 and TRBJ2-7, with D hard to call. CDR1 is SGDLS, CDR2 YYNGEE, per germline. Trimming left V 3 bases short and J 0 bases short, with 7 bases between. The CDR3 sequence is 13 residues long. The CDR3 nucleotides read TGTGCCAGCAGCGCTGAGAGCTCCTACGAGCAGTACTTC. Translated, it gives CASSAESSYEQYF.

The chain uses TRBV2 and TRBJ2-4; 9 bases map to TRBD1. The V gene end was trimmed by 3 bases and the J gene end by 2 bases; junction bases not matched to a gene: 5. In germline, CDR1 is SNHLY, CDR2 FYNNEI. The CDR3 sequence is 16 residues long. CDR3 nucleotides: TGTGCCAGCAGTGACGGGACAGGGAGGTCCAAAAACATTCAGTACTTC. Its protein is CASSDGTGRSKNIQYF.

This sequence joins TRBV7-7 and TRBJ2-3; TRBD1 is a possible D gene (6 bases). Trimming shortened V by 1 base and J by 1 base, and 6 bases separated the two germline ends. Germline V gene sequence: CDR1 SSHAT, CDR2 FNYEAQ (reference sequence). The CDR3 spans 14 residues. CDR3 in amino acids: CASSLDRGTDTQYF. The DNA for the CDR3 is TGTGCCAGCAGCTTAGACAGGGGCACAGATACGCAGTATTTT.

This sequence joins TRBV10-2 and TRBJ1-1; D uncertain. The CDR3 spans 12 residues. CDR1 and CDR2 (germline): WSHSY, SAAADI. The V end was cut by 7 bases, the J end by 5 bases, with 11 bases between. CDR3 region: CASNSRVTEAFF. The CDR3 DNA reads as TGCGCCAGCAACTCTCGGGTGACTGAAGCTTTCTTT.

The chain joins TRBV10-1 to TRBJ1-1; a weak D match, TRBD1 (5 bases). Germline V CDR1 and CDR2: WNHNN, SYGVQD (reference sequence). CDR3 length equals 12 residues. The germline V and J ends were trimmed by 11 bases and 2 bases, with 12 bases remaining between them. CDR3 protein: CAAAGDNTEAFF. In nucleotides, the CDR3 is TGCGCCGCAGCGGGGGACAACACTGAAGCTTTCTTT.

The CDR3 DNA is TGTGCCAGTAGTATGGTGACAGGGGATCAGCCCCAGCATTTT. Translated, it gives CASSMVTGDQPQHF. The V and J genes are TRBV19 and TRBJ1-5; 8 bases map to TRBD1. V trimming: 3 bases; J trimming: 5 bases; junction bases outside the gene matches: 3. CDR3 length: 14 residues. Germline V gene data show CDR1 as LNHDA and CDR2 as SQIVND (reference sequence).

This chain joins TRBV2 and TRBJ2-2; D unresolved. CDR1 and CDR2 from the germline V gene are SNHLY and FYNNEI. V was cut by 4 bases and J by 5 bases, with 8 bases left in between. The CDR3 runs 13 residues. The DNA for the CDR3 is TGTGCCAGCAGTGGTTTCGGGACCGGGGAGCTGTTTTTT. Protein product: CASSGFGTGELFF.

The V gene is TRBV2, the J gene TRBJ2-1, with 7 bases identical to TRBD1. The germline gives CDR1 SNHLY, CDR2 FYNNEI. The CDR3 is made up of 15 amino acids. The V segment lost 4 bases and the J segment 4 bases; nucleotides outside the gene matches: 7. Written as DNA, the CDR3 is TGTGCCAGCAGTGCTAGGACAGGTGAATACAATGAGCAGTTCTTC. Its translation is CASSARTGEYNEQFF.

V is TRBV9 and J is TRBJ2-7, with 7 bases identical to TRBD1. The CDR3 has 12 amino acids. The J segment lost 12 bases and the V segment lost 6 bases, leaving 12 bases of the junction unmatched. The V gene's germline CDR1 is SGDLS and CDR2 YYNGEE. The CDR3 DNA is TGTGCCAGCATCTTAGAGGGGGCCGCCAGGTACTTC. It codes for CASILEGAARYF.

The chain combines TRBV2 with TRBJ2-1; 11 bases are shared with TRBD2. The CDR3 is 15 amino acids. The V segment lost 4 bases and the J segment 7 bases; nucleotides outside the gene matches: 6. Germline lookup yields CDR1 SNHLY and CDR2 FYNNEI. The CDR3 bases are TGTGCCAGCAGTGTTCGGCTAGCGGGAGGAAATGAGCAGTTCTTC. Encoded protein: CASSVRLAGGNEQFF.

The chain combines TRBV19 with TRBJ1-5; 8 bases match TRBD1. This CDR3 is built from 16 residues. The junction had 13 bases not matched to a gene; V was cut back by 5 bases and J by 7 bases. Per the germline V gene, CDR1 is LNHDA and CDR2 is SQIVND (reference sequence). CDR3 region: CASSSHGQGGLQPQHF. CDR3 coding DNA: TGTGCCAGTAGTTCCCACGGACAGGGCGGATTACAGCCCCAGCATTTT.

This clone was observed a few times. The J gene is TRBJ2-1, the V gene TRBV5-1; D is possibly TRBD1 (7 bases). V was pared by 7 bases and J by 4 bases, with 12 bases between. Germline CDR1 and CDR2: SGHRS and YFSETQ. The CDR3 covers 13 residues. CDR3 in amino acids: CASGGTVYNEQFF. DNA for the CDR3: TGCGCCAGCGGAGGGACAGTTTACAATGAGCAGTTCTTC.

V is TRBV5-1 and J is TRBJ1-1, with 8 bases identical to TRBD1. Losses at the gene ends were 4 bases for V and 11 bases for J; bases not matched to a gene: 22. The CDR3 extends over 17 amino acids. Germline loops: CDR1 SGHRS, CDR2 YFSETQ. The CDR3 DNA is TGCGCCAGCAGCCTCCAACCAACCTTAAGACAGGGGCCGGGGGCTTTCTTT. Its protein product is CASSLQPTLRQGPGAFF.

This clone was counted once. The chain employs TRBV14 and TRBJ2-1, with TRBD2 matching over 9 bases. Germline values: CDR1 SGHDN, CDR2 FVKESK. This CDR3 is built from 15 residues. J was trimmed by 4 bases and V by 5 bases; bases with no gene match: 6. The CDR3 bases are TGTGCCAGCAGCAAACTCCTAGCGGGATACAATGAGCAGTTCTTC. This gives the protein CASSKLLAGYNEQFF.

The table lists this clone with a few counts. The chain is built from TRBV11-2 and TRBJ2-7; D is unclear. This CDR3 contains 15 residues. The V gene lost 7 bases and the J gene lost 0 bases, with 16 bases spanning the gap. CDR1 and CDR2 from the germline V gene are SGHAT and FQNNGV. This chain's CDR3 is CASTQISTGSYEQYF. DNA for the CDR3: TGTGCCAGCACCCAAATTAGTACGGGCTCCTACGAGCAGTACTTC.

This sequence joins TRBV4-1 and TRBJ2-7, with TRBD1 identical over 7 bases. This CDR3 comprises 13 residues. The V segment lost 4 bases and the J segment 3 bases; nucleotides outside the gene matches: 3. Germline V gives CDR1 MGHRA, CDR2 YSYEKL. The CDR3 region is CASSPGQDYEQYF. CDR3 DNA sequence: TGCGCCAGCAGCCCCGGACAGGACTACGAGCAGTACTTC.

This clone appeared a few times. V and J are TRBV2 and TRBJ1-4; D is unclear. The V end was cut by 10 bases, the J end by 4 bases, with 19 bases between. The CDR3 extends over 15 amino acids. Germline CDR1 is SNHLY and CDR2 is FYNNEI. The CDR3 protein is CATSQSHSHNEKLFF. In DNA, the CDR3 is TGTGCCACGAGCCAGTCGCACAGTCATAATGAAAAACTGTTTTTT. The variable domain in full, completed from reference TRBV2 and TRBJ1-4, reads EPEVTQTPSHQVTQMGQEVILRCVPISNHLYFYWYRQILGQKVEFLVSFYNNEISEKSEIFDDQFSVERPDGSNFTLKIRSTKLEDSAMYFCATSQSHSHNEKLFFGSGTQLSVL.

This chain uses TRBV19 with TRBJ1-3; the match to TRBD1 covers 12 bases. The CDR3 is made up of 21 amino acids. Germline values: CDR1 LNHDA, CDR2 SQIVND (reference sequence). J gave up 1 base and V 5 bases, and 18 bases lay outside the gene matches. The CDR3 sequence is CASSVLLGTGGETSSGNTIYF. DNA of the CDR3: TGTGCCAGTAGTGTCCTTCTAGGGACAGGGGGCGAAACATCGTCTGGAAACACCATATATTTT.

The chain uses TRBV5-1 and TRBJ2-1, with TRBD2 matching over 13 bases. V was pared by 1 base and J by 7 bases, with 2 bases of the junction left unmatched. This CDR3 is 15 amino acids long. CDR1 and CDR2 (germline): SGHRS, YFSETQ. The CDR3 region has the DNA TGCGCCAGCAGCTTGACTAGCGGGGGGGTGAATGAGCAGTTCTTC. Residues: CASSLTSGGVNEQFF. Full variable domain (remainder filled in from reference TRBV5-1 and TRBJ2-1): KAGVTQTPRYLIKTRGQQVTLSCSPISGHRSVSWYQQTPGQGLQFLFEYFSETQRNKGNFPGRFSGRQFSNSRSEMNVSTLELGDSALYLCASSLTSGGVNEQFFGPGTRLTVL.

The chain uses TRBV5-4 and TRBJ2-3; 8 bases are shared with TRBD2. Germline V gene sequence: CDR1 SGHNT, CDR2 YYREEE (reference sequence). V gave up 10 bases and J gave up 1 base; unmatched junction bases: 11. The CDR3 consists of 15 residues. This CDR3 reads CAYGSGREGTDTQYF. The CDR3 DNA reads TGTGCCTATGGGAGTGGGCGGGAGGGCACAGATACGCAGTATTTT.